Below, 19 T cell receptor beta chains from the same sample are listed, as sequenced in a study of T cell repertoires in cytomegalovirus infection (dated by TCRdb to between 2018 and 2020). The reads were generated on an Illumina HiSeq 1500. Using fastp trimming at Q25 and MiXCR clonotype assembly, TCRdb reanalyzed the public sequencing data and kept in-frame beta chains. Entries are consolidated by CDR3 protein sequence, retaining the most common genes and DNA. A total of 200,000 to 300,000 distinct CDR3 sequences appear in this sample, over 8% of them only once. Of the sample, around 15% is held by the ten largest clones. Sequencing was performed on PBMCs. The receptors stem from a human donor in good health (CMV status not recorded). Some clones in this sample may be carry-over from other donors' samples.

This clonotype has at least ten counts. The chain joins TRBV20-1 to TRBJ2-4; perhaps TRBD2 as D (6 bases). Trimming left V 3 bases short and J 8 bases short, with 14 bases between. Germline V gene data show CDR1 as DFQATT and CDR2 as SNEGSKA (reference sequence). The CDR3 consists of 13 residues. The DNA for the CDR3 is TGCAGTGCTAGGCGGGGCTCAGTATACATTCAGTACTTC. It translates to CSARRGSVYIQYF.

This clonotype was seen repeatedly, ten times or more. The V and J genes are TRBV7-2 and TRBJ1-1, with D maybe TRBD1 (5 bases). Germline lookup yields CDR1 SGHTA and CDR2 FQGNSA. The CDR3 covers 15 residues. V dropped 2 bases and J dropped 4 bases, with 14 bases sitting between them. The CDR3 DNA is TGTGCCAGCAGCTTATCTGGGGGGACGGGCACTGAAGCTTTCTTT. Its translation: CASSLSGGTGTEAFF.

The chain employs TRBV10-2 and TRBJ1-1; TRBD1 is a possible D gene (6 bases). Germline CDR1 reads WSHSY; CDR2 reads SAAADI. V dropped 6 bases and J dropped 1 base, with 12 bases sitting between them. The CDR3 has 14 amino acids. The CDR3, as DNA: TGCGCCAGCAGATGGGGACAAACGAACACTGAAGCTTTCTTT. Residues: CASRWGQTNTEAFF.

This clonotype has ten or more counts. This rearrangement joins TRBV7-9 to TRBJ1-1; no clear D. V gave up 5 bases and J gave up 0 bases, with 4 bases separating them. The CDR3 has 12 residues. The germline V gene has CDR1 SEHNR and CDR2 FQNEAQ (reference sequence). The CDR3 here is CASSKLNTEAFF. The CDR3 DNA reads TGTGCCAGCAGCAAATTGAACACTGAAGCTTTCTTT.

This clonotype was recorded a few times. This chain joins TRBV18 and TRBJ1-1; 8 bases are a match to TRBD1. Germline V gene lookup returns CDR1 KGHSH and CDR2 LQKENI. The CDR3 runs 16 residues. V trimming: 3 bases; J trimming: 2 bases; junction bases outside the gene matches: 8. The CDR3 bases are TGTGCCAGCTCACCGTCCCGGGGACAGGCTAACACTGAAGCTTTCTTT. Residues: CASSPSRGQANTEAFF.

This CDR3 is CASSIDVGGQETQYF. The CDR3 DNA sequence: TGTGCCAGCAGCATAGATGTCGGGGGGCAAGAGACCCAGTACTTC. The chain links TRBV7-2 to TRBJ2-5; 7 nucleotides align to TRBD2. V gave up 5 bases and J gave up 2 bases; unmatched junction bases: 8. Germline lookup yields CDR1 SGHTA and CDR2 FQGNSA. This CDR3 contains 15 residues.

This clonotype was picked up a small number of times. The chain combines TRBV5-1 with TRBJ1-4; D not certain. Germline CDR1 SGHRS, CDR2 YFSETQ. The V end lost 4 bases, the J end lost 7 bases, and 17 bases lay between the germline ends. CDR3 length: 15 amino acids. The CDR3 region has the DNA TGCGCCAGCAGCACGTCTAGTCCGGCCGGTGAAAAACTGTTTTTT. Encoded protein: CASSTSSPAGEKLFF. Full variable domain (outside the CDR3, taken from reference TRBV5-1 and TRBJ1-4): KAGVTQTPRYLIKTRGQQVTLSCSPISGHRSVSWYQQTPGQGLQFLFEYFSETQRNKGNFPGRFSGRQFSNSRSEMNVSTLELGDSALYLCASSTSSPAGEKLFFGSGTQLSVL.

There are a few counts of this clonotype. The CDR3 DNA sequence: TGTGCCAGCAGCGTCGCGCTAGCGGGGGGAATGTCGAAAGATACGCAGTATTTT. This translates into CASSVALAGGMSKDTQYF. The chain links TRBV9 to TRBJ2-3, with TRBD2 matching 11 bases. This CDR3 is 18 amino acids long. Germline-derived CDR1 and CDR2 are SGDLS and YYNGEE. V lost 2 bases to trimming and J lost 5 bases; unmatched junction nucleotides: 13.

V gene TRBV20-1 combines with J gene TRBJ1-5, with TRBD1 matching over 8 bases. V shed 0 bases, J shed 0 bases, and the junction held 16 bases outside the gene matches. The CDR3 covers 20 residues. The germline gives CDR1 DFQATT, CDR2 SNEGSKA (reference sequence). The chain's CDR3 is CSARDLGQGQGADSNQPQHF. The CDR3 DNA follows: TGCAGTGCTAGAGATTTGGGGCAGGGGCAGGGGGCAGATAGCAATCAGCCCCAGCATTTT.

V is TRBV5-6 and J is TRBJ2-7, with TRBD1 matching over 9 bases. The CDR3 loop spans 16 amino acids. The germline V gene has CDR1 SGHDT and CDR2 YYEEEE. V was clipped by 2 bases and J by 3 bases; unmatched bases: 9. In nucleotides, the CDR3 is TGTGCCAGCAGCTTTACCGGGACAGGGTTCGTCTACGAGCAGTACTTC. Translated, it gives CASSFTGTGFVYEQYF.

This clonotype was detected ten times or more. The chain combines TRBV28 with TRBJ2-1; maybe TRBD2 (5 bases). The CDR3 extends over 15 amino acids. V lost 4 bases to trimming and J lost 6 bases, with 16 bases between them. Germline values: CDR1 MDHEN, CDR2 SYDVKM. CDR3 coding DNA: TGTGCCAGCAGTTCGACCCCCCCGGCGGGCAATGAGCAGTTCTTC. This sequence encodes CASSSTPPAGNEQFF.

This clonotype was seen many times. This sequence joins TRBV15 and TRBJ2-3; TRBD2 might be the D (7 bases). Germline V gene lookup returns CDR1 LNHNV and CDR2 YYDKDF (reference sequence). Trimming pared 8 bases from V and 0 bases from J, leaving 12 bases between. This CDR3 is 14 amino acids long. The CDR3 DNA sequence: TGTGCCACCGAGGGGGGGATCAGCACAGATACGCAGTATTTT. Its protein product is CATEGGISTDTQYF.

The sample holds many counts of this clonotype. This rearrangement joins TRBV11-2 to TRBJ1-1; 11 positions agree with TRBD1. The CDR3 is 14 amino acids. Trimming took 6 bases from V and 10 from J; bases not matched to a gene: 10. Germline assignment: CDR1 SGHAT and CDR2 FQNNGV. The CDR3 loop reads CASSAGQGGRRAFF. For the CDR3, the DNA is TGTGCCAGCAGTGCGGGACAGGGGGGTCGCAGAGCTTTCTTT. Variable domain in full (rest from reference TRBV11-2 and TRBJ1-1): EAGVAQSPRYKIIEKRQSVAFWCNPISGHATLYWYQQILGQGPKLLIQFQNNGVVDDSQLPKDRFSAERLKGVDSTLKIQPAKLEDSAVYLCASSAGQGGRRAFFGQGTRLTVV.

This clonotype appeared once. A read error may be the cause here, since a much bigger clone is one base away. This rearrangement joins TRBV7-2 to TRBJ2-5, with D uncertain. CDR1 and CDR2 from the germline V gene are SGHTA and FQGNSA. This CDR3 has 14 residues. CDR3 residues: CASSAPARVESQYF. The CDR3 nucleotides are TGTGCCAGCAGCGCACCAGCCCGCGTAGAGTCCCAGTACTTC.

This clonotype was seen ten or more times. J is TRBJ2-2 and V is TRBV7-2; 7 positions agree with TRBD1. Germline CDR1 is SGHTA and CDR2 is FQGNSA. The CDR3 runs to 16 residues. V was clipped by 4 bases and J by 2 bases; unmatched bases: 7. The CDR3 here is CASSSRTGKNTGELFF. The DNA of the CDR3 is TGTGCCAGCAGCTCGCGGACAGGCAAAAACACCGGGGAGCTGTTTTTT.

This chain uses TRBV7-2 with TRBJ2-2; D is undetermined. Germline-derived CDR1 and CDR2 are SGHTA and FQGNSA. Trimming removed 5 bases from V and 4 bases from J, with 5 bases in between. This CDR3 comprises 12 residues. The DNA of the CDR3 is TGTGCCAGCAGCCCTCTCACCGGGGAGCTGTTTTTT. Its protein is CASSPLTGELFF.

This clonotype was seen repeatedly, ten times or more. This chain uses TRBV7-9 with TRBJ1-3; TRBD1 aligns across 7 bases. This CDR3 is built from 16 residues. J gave up 1 base and V 2 bases, and 5 bases lay outside the gene matches. The germline V gene encodes CDR1 SEHNR and CDR2 FQNEAQ (reference sequence). The CDR3 nucleotides read TGTGCCAGCAGCTTAAGAGGGGACAGATCTGGAAACACCATATATTTT. Its translation: CASSLRGDRSGNTIYF. The whole variable domain, filled in from reference TRBV7-9 and TRBJ1-3, reads DTGVSQNPRHKITKRGQNVTFRCDPISEHNRLYWYRQTLGQGPEFLTYFQNEAQLEKSRLLSDRFSAERPKGSFSTLEIQRTEQGDSAMYLCASSLRGDRSGNTIYFGEGSWLTVV.

This clonotype has at least ten counts. This chain uses TRBV7-2 with TRBJ1-4, with a weak D call TRBD1 (5 bases). The CDR3 consists of 17 residues. Trimming stripped 5 bases from V and 4 bases from J, with 20 bases between. Germline V lookup: CDR1 SGHTA, CDR2 FQGNSA. The CDR3 here is CASSLGTLQGVNEKLFF. The CDR3 DNA follows: TGTGCCAGCAGCCTGGGAACCTTACAAGGGGTTAATGAAAAACTGTTTTTT.

This clonotype was seen many times. The chain couples TRBV7-2 to TRBJ2-5, with TRBD2 matching over 8 bases. V shed 1 base, J shed 5 bases, and the junction held 9 bases outside the gene matches. The V gene's germline CDR1 is SGHTA and CDR2 FQGNSA. This CDR3 contains 16 residues. The DNA for the CDR3 is TGTGCCAGCAGCTTAGATGGTCGGGGGGGCGGGGAGACCCAGTACTTC. Translating gives CASSLDGRGGGETQYF. Full variable domain (rest looked up from reference TRBV7-2 and TRBJ2-5): GAGVSQSPSNKVTEKGKDVELRCDPISGHTALYWYRQSLGQGLEFLIYFQGNSAPDKSGLPSDRFSAERTGGSVSTLTIQRTQQEDSAVYLCASSLDGRGGGETQYFGPGTRLLVL.